One and the same sample provided the 12 T cell receptor beta chains below, sequenced in a study of metastatic and nonmetastatic thyroid tumors. MiXCR reprocessed the PCR reads for TCRdb. The sample includes about 19,000 clones, roughly 23% of them seen just once. Every patient was untreated before thyroid surgery. The sample comprised tumor tissue. These receptors originate from a male donor with papillary thyroid cancer or a benign thyroid nodule (not recorded which). Some clones in this sample may be carry-over from other donors' samples.

This clone was seen at least ten times. This chain joins TRBV15 and TRBJ2-7, with TRBD2 identical over 9 bases. The CDR3 covers 16 residues. Germline lookup yields CDR1 LNHNV and CDR2 YYDKDF (reference sequence). V dropped 2 bases and J dropped 3; count of bases not matched to a gene: 8. The chain's CDR3 is CATSRHSGSVNYEQYF. The CDR3 DNA sequence: TGTGCCACCAGCAGACATAGCGGGAGTGTAAACTACGAGCAGTACTTC.

About this clone itself: An end of the junction does not agree with germline; a read error may underlie this. This rearrangement joins TRBV4-2 to TRBJ2-7; D is possibly TRBD2 (7 bases). Germline V gives CDR1 LGHNA, CDR2 YNFKEQ. The CDR3 spans 14 residues. CDR3 loop: CAGSQGGGWAEQYF. CDR3 nucleotides: TGTGCCGGCAGCCAAGGCGGGGGCTGGGCCGAGCAGTACTTC.

As concerns this clone: A junction boundary mismatches the germline segment, possibly from a read error. The V and J genes are TRBV10-1 and TRBJ1-5; the match to TRBD1 covers 9 bases. CDR1 and CDR2 from the germline V gene are WNHNN and SYGVQD (reference sequence). This CDR3 spans 16 amino acids. The CDR3 region has the DNA TGCGCCAGCAGTAAGAAAGGCAGGACAGGGGTTCAGCCGCAGAATTTT. Protein product: CASSKKGRTGVQPQNF.

This clone is a singleton in its sample. The junction does not match germline at one end; this may be a read error. This chain uses TRBV20-1 with TRBJ2-3; TRBD1 matches 9 bases. The CDR3 is 14 amino acids. Looked up from germline, CDR1 is DFQATT and CDR2 is SNEGSKA (reference sequence). As DNA, the CDR3 is TGCAGTGCGACCCGGGACAGGGTAGGAGATACGCGGTATTTT. Its translation is CSATRDRVGDTRYF.

The table lists this clone with a few counts. The V gene is TRBV28, the J gene TRBJ1-1; no reliable D call. Looked up from germline, CDR1 is MDHEN and CDR2 is SYDVKM. The ends were cut back, 5 bases at V and 12 bases at J, with 22 bases in the middle. The length of the CDR3 is 14 residues. The CDR3 DNA reads TGTGCCAGCAGTATCGTGGCCATACCCCTGGGGTCTTTCTTT. This encodes CASSIVAIPLGSFF.

This clone was observed many times. The gene calls are TRBV10-3 and TRBJ2-1, with TRBD2 matching 12 bases. After removal of 6 bases from V and 9 bases from J, the junction contained 6 bases not matched to a gene. CDR1 and CDR2 (germline): ENHRY, SYGVKD. The CDR3 runs 14 residues. The CDR3 DNA follows: TGTGCCATCAGAAGACTAGCGGGAGACGGTGAGCAGTTCTTC. Translated, it gives CAIRRLAGDGEQFF.

This clone has a count of ten or more. This chain's CDR3 is CASSRDSISYNEQFF. CDR3 DNA: TGTGCCAGCAGCAGGGACAGCATATCCTACAATGAGCAGTTCTTC. V is TRBV11-2 and J is TRBJ2-1; TRBD1 aligns across 7 bases. CDR1 and CDR2 from the germline V gene are SGHAT and FQNNGV. With 5 bases clipped from V and 1 base from J, the junction kept 5 bases outside the gene matches. This CDR3 is built from 15 residues.

There are many counts of this clone. The V and J genes are TRBV5-4 and TRBJ1-2; 9 bases fit TRBD1. Per germline, CDR1 SGHNT and CDR2 YYREEE (reference sequence). The trim removed 3 bases at V and 8 bases at J, leaving 8 bases unmatched. The CDR3 covers 14 residues. The CDR3 sequence is CASSSDRGPLGYTF. CDR3 nucleotide sequence: TGTGCCAGCAGCTCGGACAGGGGCCCTTTGGGCTACACCTTC.

A word on this clone: At one end, the junction sequence differs from germline, possibly due to a read error. V and J are TRBV27 and TRBJ1-1, with D maybe TRBD1 (6 bases). The CDR3 covers 15 residues. Germline CDR1 is MNHEY and CDR2 is SMNVEV (reference sequence). The CDR3 coding sequence is TGTGCCAGCAGGTTGTATACAGGGAGGTCCACTGAAGCTGTCTTT. It specifies CASRLYTGRSTEAVF.

This clone was observed many times. The chain uses TRBV12-5 and TRBJ2-2; tentative D call: TRBD2 (5 bases). The CDR3 is made up of 15 amino acids. The germline CDR1 and CDR2 sequences are LGHNT and FRNRAP. Trimming pared 6 bases from V and 3 bases from J, leaving 14 bases between. The CDR3 loop reads CASGESWEYTGELFF. CDR3 bases: TGTGCTAGTGGGGAGTCTTGGGAGTACACCGGGGAGCTGTTTTTT.

DNA for the CDR3: TGCAGTGCACCCCTACAGTGGGCAAACGAGCAGTACTTC. Its protein is CSAPLQWANEQYF. V is TRBV20-1 and J is TRBJ2-7; no definite D call. Germline CDR1 reads DFQATT; CDR2 reads SNEGSKA (reference sequence). CDR3 length: 13 residues. V was pared by 6 bases and J by 5 bases, with 17 bases between.

Many counts were recorded for this clone. The gene calls are TRBV6-1 and TRBJ2-1; TRBD2 matches at 11 bases. The CDR3 is 16 amino acids. Unmatched junction bases numbered 7, after V lost 1 base and J lost 8 bases. Germline CDR1 and CDR2: MNHNS and SASEGT. CDR3 nucleotides: TGTGCCAGCAGTGAAGGGGGTAGCGGGAGGGCCCATGAGCAGTTCTTC. Residues: CASSEGGSGRAHEQFF.